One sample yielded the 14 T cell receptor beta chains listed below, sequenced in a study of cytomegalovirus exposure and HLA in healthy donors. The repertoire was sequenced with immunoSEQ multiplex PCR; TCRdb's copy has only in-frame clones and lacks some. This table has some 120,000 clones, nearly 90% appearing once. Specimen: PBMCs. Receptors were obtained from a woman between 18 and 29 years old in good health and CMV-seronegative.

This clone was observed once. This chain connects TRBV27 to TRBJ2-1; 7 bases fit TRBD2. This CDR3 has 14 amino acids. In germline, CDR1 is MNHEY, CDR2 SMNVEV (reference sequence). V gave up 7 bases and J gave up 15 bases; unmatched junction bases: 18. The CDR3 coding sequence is TGTGCCAGCACCCGACTAGCTGGGACTTTACGGCCGTTCTTC. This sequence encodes CASTRLAGTLRPFF.

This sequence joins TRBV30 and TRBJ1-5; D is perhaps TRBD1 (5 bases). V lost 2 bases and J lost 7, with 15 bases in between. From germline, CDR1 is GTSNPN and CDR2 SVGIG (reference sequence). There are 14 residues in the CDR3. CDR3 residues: CAWSQGRSRQPQHF. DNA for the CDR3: TGTGCCTGGAGTCAGGGCAGGTCGCGCCAGCCCCAGCATTTT.

The CDR3 here is CASSFLIGMNTEAFF. The CDR3 region has the DNA TGTGCCAGCAGTTTCTTGATCGGGATGAACACTGAAGCTTTCTTT. V and J are TRBV28 and TRBJ1-1; D not certain. CDR1 is MDHEN and CDR2 is SYDVKM in the germline V gene. V shed 3 bases and J shed 0 bases, with 11 bases lying between them. The CDR3 has 15 residues.

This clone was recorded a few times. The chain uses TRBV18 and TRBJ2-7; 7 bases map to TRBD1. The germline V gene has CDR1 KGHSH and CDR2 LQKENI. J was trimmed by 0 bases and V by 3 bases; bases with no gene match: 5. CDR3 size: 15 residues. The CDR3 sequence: CASSPRQGSSYEQYV. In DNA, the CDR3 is TGTGCCAGCTCACCTCGACAGGGAAGCTCCTACGAGCAGTACGTC.

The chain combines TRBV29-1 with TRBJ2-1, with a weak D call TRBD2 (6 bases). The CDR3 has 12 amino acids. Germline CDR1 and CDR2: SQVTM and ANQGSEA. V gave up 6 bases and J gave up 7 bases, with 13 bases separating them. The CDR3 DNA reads TGCAGCGTCGGTCCTGGGGGGAATGAGCAGTTCTTC. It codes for CSVGPGGNEQFF.

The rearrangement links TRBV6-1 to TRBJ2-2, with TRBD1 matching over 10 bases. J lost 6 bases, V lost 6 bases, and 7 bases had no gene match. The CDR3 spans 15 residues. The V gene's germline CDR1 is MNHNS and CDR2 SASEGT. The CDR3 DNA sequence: TGTGCCAGCAGAAACCGACAGGGGGCGGCCGGGGAGCTGTTTTTT. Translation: CASRNRQGAAGELFF.

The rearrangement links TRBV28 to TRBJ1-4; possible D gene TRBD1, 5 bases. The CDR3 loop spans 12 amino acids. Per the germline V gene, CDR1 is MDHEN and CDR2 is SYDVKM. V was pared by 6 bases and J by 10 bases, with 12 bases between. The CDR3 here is CASSLRGGKLFF. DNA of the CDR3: TGTGCCAGCAGCCTTCGGGGGGGAAAACTGTTTTTT.

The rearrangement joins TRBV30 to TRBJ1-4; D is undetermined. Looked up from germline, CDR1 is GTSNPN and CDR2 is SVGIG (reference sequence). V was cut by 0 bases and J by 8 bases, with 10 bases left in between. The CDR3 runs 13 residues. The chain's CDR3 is CAWSVRSGEKLFF. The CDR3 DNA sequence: TGTGCCTGGAGTGTAAGAAGCGGGGAAAAACTGTTTTTT.

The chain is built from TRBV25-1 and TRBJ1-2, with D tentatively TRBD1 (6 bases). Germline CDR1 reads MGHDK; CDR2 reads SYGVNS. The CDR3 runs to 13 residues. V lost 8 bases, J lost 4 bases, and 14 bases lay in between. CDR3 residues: CASFRGDGYGYTF. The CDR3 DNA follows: TGTGCCAGCTTCAGGGGAGATGGCTATGGCTACACCTTC.

The CDR3 region is CASSIEGVSRVDTQYF. The CDR3 coding sequence is TGTGCCAGTAGTATAGAAGGGGTCTCCAGGGTAGATACGCAGTATTTT. The rearrangement uses TRBV19 and TRBJ2-3, with D tentatively TRBD1 (5 bases). The V end lost 0 bases, the J end lost 5 bases, and 15 bases lay between the germline ends. There are 16 residues in the CDR3. Germline CDR1 LNHDA, CDR2 SQIVND (reference sequence).

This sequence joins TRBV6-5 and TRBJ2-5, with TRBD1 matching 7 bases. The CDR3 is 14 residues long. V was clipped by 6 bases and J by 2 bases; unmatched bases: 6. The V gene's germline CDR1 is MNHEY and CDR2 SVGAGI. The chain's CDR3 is CASSQTGAQETQYF. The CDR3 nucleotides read TGTGCCAGCAGCCAAACAGGGGCTCAAGAGACCCAGTACTTC.

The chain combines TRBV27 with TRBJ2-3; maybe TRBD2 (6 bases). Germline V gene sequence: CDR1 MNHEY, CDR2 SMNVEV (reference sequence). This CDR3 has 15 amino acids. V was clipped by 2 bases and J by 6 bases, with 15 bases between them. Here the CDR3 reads CASSLGGVGWDTQYF. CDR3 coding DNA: TGTGCCAGCAGTTTAGGAGGGGTTGGCTGGGATACGCAGTATTTT.

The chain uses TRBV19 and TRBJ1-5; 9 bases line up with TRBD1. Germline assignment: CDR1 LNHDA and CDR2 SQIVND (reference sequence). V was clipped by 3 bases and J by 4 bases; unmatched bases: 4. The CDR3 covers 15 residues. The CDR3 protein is CASSIRTGENQPQHF. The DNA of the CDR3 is TGTGCCAGTAGTATTCGGACAGGGGAGAATCAGCCCCAGCATTTT. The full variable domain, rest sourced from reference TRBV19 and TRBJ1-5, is DGGITQSPKYLFRKEGQNVTLSCEQNLNHDAMYWYRQDPGQGLRLIYYSQIVNDFQKGDIAEGYSVSREKKESFPLTVTSAQKNPTAFYLCASSIRTGENQPQHFGDGTRLSIL.

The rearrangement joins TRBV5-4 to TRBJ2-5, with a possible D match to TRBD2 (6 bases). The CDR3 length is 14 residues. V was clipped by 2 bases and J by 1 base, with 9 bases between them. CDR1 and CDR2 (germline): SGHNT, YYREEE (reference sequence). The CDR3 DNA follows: TGTGCCAGCAGCTTTGCGGGGACCCAAGAGACCCAGTACTTC. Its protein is CASSFAGTQETQYF. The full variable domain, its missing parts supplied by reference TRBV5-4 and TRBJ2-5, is ETGVTQSPTHLIKTRGQQVTLRCSSQSGHNTVSWYQQALGQGPQFIFQYYREEENGRGNFPPRFSGLQFPNYSSELNVNALELDDSALYLCASSFAGTQETQYFGPGTRLLVL.